The rows below give T cell receptor beta chains drawn from one sample of a study of blood T cell repertoires in COVID-19. Libraries were prepared by immunoSEQ multiplex PCR; TCRdb keeps only in-frame clonotypes and omits some of them. The data show approximately 200,000 clones, roughly 83% seen once. Sample: PBMCs or T cells enriched from blood (not recorded which). The origin of the receptors is a woman aged 30 to 39 who had recovered from COVID-19. CDR3s include the opening cysteine and the closing phenylalanine or tryptophan. Each record gives: J gene, D gene, V gene, CDR3 protein. D genes are given only for firm matches.

TRBJ1-4 | - | TRBV25-1 | CASQTSDTINEKLFF
TRBJ2-1 | TRBD2 | TRBV5-5 | CASSLRASGTYEQFF
TRBJ1-4 | TRBD1 | TRBV11-2 | CASKGAGGEKLFF
TRBJ2-2 | TRBD1 | TRBV3-1/TRBV3-2 | CASSQDRPWGRAHTGELFF
TRBJ1-1 | - | TRBV12-5 | CASGFPNTEAFF
TRBJ2-3 | TRBD1 | TRBV5-1 | CASSSGQDFTDTQYF
TRBJ2-5 | TRBD1 | TRBV15 | CATSKLDRDRGVTQYF
TRBJ2-7 | - | TRBV28 | CASSPDGAFTYEQYF
TRBJ1-1 | - | TRBV10-3 | CAIRPTQGSEAFF
TRBJ2-3 | - | TRBV2 | CATSGEADTQYF
TRBJ2-2 | TRBD2 | TRBV9 | CASNANLFSGRAGTGELFF
TRBJ1-6 | TRBD1 | TRBV3-1/TRBV3-2 | CASSQLTGQDLNSPLHF
TRBJ2-2 | TRBD2 | TRBV30 | CAWINPGLGDTGELFF
TRBJ2-1 | - | TRBV14 | CASSLNRDEQFF
TRBJ2-1 | TRBD1 | TRBV9 | CASSSPGTGIEEQFF
TRBJ1-5 | TRBD1 | TRBV5-8 | CASNGDRGINQPQHF
TRBJ1-2 | TRBD1 | TRBV6-4 | CASSETGDAYGYTF
TRBJ2-7 | TRBD2 | TRBV11-3 | CASSSGLAGGRYEQYF
TRBJ1-1 | - | TRBV19 | CASSIEGNSGYTEAFF
TRBJ1-2 | - | TRBV25-1 | CASSEFEPGIYGYTF
TRBJ2-1 | TRBD2 | TRBV7-9 | CASSIRDYSTNEQFF
TRBJ2-7 | - | TRBV10-2 | CASSESQETYEQYF
TRBJ2-1 | TRBD2 | TRBV7-2 | CASSLRTSGVNNEQFF
TRBJ2-1 | - | TRBV3-1/TRBV3-2 | CASSQAEGDNEQFF
TRBJ2-7 | TRBD2 | TRBV3-1/TRBV3-2 | CASSQGTSGSLYEQYF